A single sample is the source of the 20 T cell receptor beta chains below, sequenced in a study of blood T cell repertoires in COVID-19. Assay: immunoSEQ multiplex PCR; the TCRdb copy retains only in-frame clones and omits some. There are approximately 100,000 clones in the sample; 70% to 90% occur only once, and 2.1% lies in the top ten. Sequencing was performed on peripheral blood. All receptors come from a human donor in a cohort sampled during active COVID-19.

The chain is built from TRBV6-1 and TRBJ1-2; D possibly corresponds to TRBD1 (5 bases). Germline lookup yields CDR1 MNHNS and CDR2 SASEGT. Deletions cut 0 bases from V and 4 bases from J, with 15 bases between. This CDR3 is 16 amino acids long. CDR3 sequence (DNA): TGTGCCAGCAGTGAAGCGGGGGAGGGTCAGGTCTATGGCTACACCTTC. This codes for CASSEAGEGQVYGYTF.

The chain combines TRBV12-3 or TRBV12-4 with TRBJ2-5; a possible D gene is TRBD1 (5 bases). The CDR3 extends over 13 amino acids. V lost 5 bases, J lost 0 bases, and 7 bases lay in between. DNA of the CDR3: TGTGCCAGCAGTCCAGGGTACCAAGAGACCCAGTACTTC. Translated: CASSPGYQETQYF.

The chain links TRBV27 to TRBJ1-2; the D gene is possibly TRBD1 (6 bases). From germline, CDR1 is MNHEY and CDR2 SMNVEV (reference sequence). V gave up 0 bases and J gave up 4 bases, with 9 bases separating them. The CDR3 is 14 residues long. CDR3 in amino acids: CASSLSGTFYGYTF. The CDR3 nucleotides read TGTGCCAGCAGTTTATCTGGGACATTCTATGGCTACACCTTC.

The chain uses TRBV12-3 or TRBV12-4 and TRBJ2-1; 7 nucleotides align to TRBD1. This CDR3 has 13 amino acids. The ends lost 5 bases at V and 8 bases at J; junction bases unmatched: 6. The CDR3 sequence: CASSPQGNDEQFF. In DNA, the CDR3 is TGTGCCAGCAGTCCACAGGGGAATGATGAGCAGTTCTTC.

This clone was counted a few times. This chain connects TRBV11-2 to TRBJ2-3; 8 bases are shared with TRBD2. With 3 bases clipped from V and 2 bases from J, the junction kept 4 bases outside the gene matches. Germline CDR1 reads SGHAT; CDR2 reads FQNNGV. The CDR3 spans 15 residues. CDR3 amino acids: CASSFQRGYTDTQYF. The CDR3, as DNA: TGTGCCAGCAGCTTCCAGCGGGGGTACACAGATACGCAGTATTTT.

The gene calls are TRBV5-1 and TRBJ2-7, with 12 bases fitting TRBD2. Per germline, CDR1 SGHRS and CDR2 YFSETQ. This CDR3 comprises 14 residues. The junction had 7 bases not matched to a gene; V was cut back by 6 bases and J by 6 bases. The CDR3 nucleotides read TGCGCCAGCATGGTGGCTAGCGGGAGGGGCGAGCAGTACTTC. This gives the protein CASMVASGRGEQYF.

V is TRBV7-4 and J is TRBJ1-5; D remains ambiguous. The CDR3 is 12 amino acids. V was pared by 1 base and J by 7 bases, with 5 bases between. Germline V lookup: CDR1 SGHVT, CDR2 SQSDAQ. DNA of the CDR3: TGTGCCAGCAGCTTAGATCGGCAGCCCCAGCATTTT. It yields the protein CASSLDRQPQHF. Drawing the rest from reference TRBV7-4 and TRBJ1-5, the complete variable domain is GAGVSQSPRYKVAKRGRDVALRCDSISGHVTLYWYRQTLGQGSEVLTYSQSDAQRDKSGRPSGRFSAERPERSVSTLKIQRTEQGDSAVYLCASSLDRQPQHFGDGTRLSIL.

In this sample, this clone turned up a few times. The genes are TRBV7-9 and TRBJ1-2, with D possibly being TRBD1 (6 bases). The CDR3 sequence is 13 residues long. Between the trimmed V and J ends, which lost 3 bases and 14 bases, there was a span of 19 bases. In germline, CDR1 is SEHNR, CDR2 FQNEAQ (reference sequence). The CDR3 DNA reads TGTGCCAGCAGCTTTGCAGGGGCCCTATGGGGGACCTTC. Translated, it gives CASSFAGALWGTF.

This clone was counted at least ten times. This same CDR3 is encoded by further DNA sequences in the sample. The rearrangement links TRBV29-1 to TRBJ1-2; 7 nucleotides line up with TRBD1. The CDR3 has 12 residues. The germline V gene encodes CDR1 SQVTM and CDR2 ANQGSEA. J was trimmed by 0 bases and V by 6 bases; bases with no gene match: 1. The DNA of the CDR3 is TGCAGCGTCGGGACAGCTAACTATGGCTACACCTTC. The encoded protein is CSVGTANYGYTF.

This clone was seen a single time. This rearrangement joins TRBV9 to TRBJ1-2; D is possibly TRBD1 (6 bases). Germline V CDR1 and CDR2: SGDLS, YYNGEE. Between the trimmed V and J ends, which lost 0 bases and 2 bases, there was a span of 14 bases. CDR3 length: 16 residues. The CDR3 region is CASSVDGGATNYGYTF. CDR3 nucleotide sequence: TGTGCCAGCAGCGTAGACGGGGGGGCCACCAACTATGGCTACACCTTC. The whole variable domain, remainder taken from reference TRBV9 and TRBJ1-2, is DSGVTQTPKHLITATGQRVTLRCSPRSGDLSVYWYQQSLDQGLQFLIQYYNGEERAKGNILERFSAQQFPDLHSELNLSSLELGDSALYFCASSVDGGATNYGYTFGSGTRLTVV.

The rearrangement uses TRBV9 and TRBJ2-5; 8 bases line up with TRBD2. This CDR3 contains 15 residues. V gave up 5 bases and J gave up 1 base; unmatched junction bases: 7. Germline loops: CDR1 SGDLS, CDR2 YYNGEE. The CDR3 nucleotides are TGTGCCAGCAGTAGGAGCGGGAGCCCCCAAGAGACCCAGTACTTC. This codes for CASSRSGSPQETQYF.

This chain links TRBV11-2 with TRBJ2-7, with D possibly being TRBD1 (5 bases). Between the trimmed V and J ends, which lost 0 bases and 3 bases, there was a span of 9 bases. The CDR3 is 14 amino acids. The V gene's germline CDR1 is SGHAT and CDR2 FQNNGV. The CDR3 nucleotides read TGTGCCAGCAGCTTAGAAGGGGCCTACTACGAGCAGTACTTC. Protein product: CASSLEGAYYEQYF.

Turning to this clone: Additional DNA sequences in this sample encode the identical CDR3. The CDR3 here is CASSVGTSGTDTQYF. The CDR3 DNA follows: TGTGCCAGCAGCGTCGGGACTAGCGGCACAGATACGCAGTATTTT. The rearrangement links TRBV9 to TRBJ2-3, with 10 bases identical to TRBD2. The germline V gene has CDR1 SGDLS and CDR2 YYNGEE. V was pared by 2 bases and J by 1 base, with 1 base of the junction left unmatched. The CDR3 is 15 residues long.

The V call is TRBV27, the J call TRBJ1-5; D gene unclear. Germline lookup yields CDR1 MNHEY and CDR2 SMNVEV (reference sequence). The CDR3 has 15 residues. V was trimmed by 2 bases and J by 0 bases, leaving 8 bases between them. CDR3 sequence: CASSLGSGSNQPQHF. The CDR3 region has the DNA TGTGCCAGCAGTTTAGGGAGTGGTAGCAATCAGCCCCAGCATTTT.

This chain uses TRBV6-5 with TRBJ2-5; 8 bases agree with TRBD1. Germline CDR1 MNHEY, CDR2 SVGAGI. Unmatched junction bases numbered 4, after V lost 2 bases and J lost 2 bases. This CDR3 spans 15 amino acids. CDR3 residues: CASSYLTGGQETQYF. The CDR3 region has the DNA TGTGCCAGCAGTTACCTCACAGGGGGACAAGAGACCCAGTACTTC.

This chain joins TRBV27 and TRBJ2-2; TRBD1 is a possible D gene (5 bases). V lost 3 bases and J lost 6, with 14 bases in between. This CDR3 comprises 15 residues. Germline CDR1 is MNHEY and CDR2 is SMNVEV (reference sequence). As DNA, the CDR3 is TGTGCCAGCAGTTTTAAAAGGGGATGGGCCGGGGAGCTGTTTTTT. Encoded protein: CASSFKRGWAGELFF.

This clone appeared once. J is TRBJ2-7 and V is TRBV5-1; D may be TRBD1 (5 bases). In germline, CDR1 is SGHRS, CDR2 YFSETQ. The V end was cut by 1 base, the J end by 1 base, with 15 bases between. This CDR3 comprises 16 residues. The CDR3 DNA reads as TGCGCCAGCAGCTTGTTCCAGGGTGATAGTTCCTACGAGCAGTACTTC. It codes for CASSLFQGDSSYEQYF.

The chain is built from TRBV5-6 and TRBJ2-2; 7 bases align to TRBD1. The length of the CDR3 is 18 residues. J was trimmed by 1 base and V by 2 bases; bases with no gene match: 11. Germline loops: CDR1 SGHDT, CDR2 YYEEEE. The CDR3 nucleotides are TGTGCCAGCAGCTTCACCCTTTACTGGACAGGGAACACCGGGGAGCTGTTTTTT. Protein product: CASSFTLYWTGNTGELFF.

The genes are TRBV24-1 and TRBJ2-1, with 14 bases fitting TRBD2. The V and J ends lost 2 bases and 8 bases, in that order; junction bases with no gene match: 7. Germline CDR1 reads KGHDR; CDR2 reads SFDVKD. The CDR3 covers 17 residues. The chain's CDR3 is CATSDSPGGLAGDEQFF. CDR3 sequence (DNA): TGTGCCACCAGTGATTCGCCCGGGGGACTAGCGGGGGATGAGCAGTTCTTC.

In DNA form, the CDR3 reads TGTGCCAGCAGCCTTACAGGGGCGAACTATGGCTACACCTTC. Translating gives CASSLTGANYGYTF. V gene TRBV5-8 combines with J gene TRBJ1-2; TRBD1 matches 7 bases. The CDR3 is 14 amino acids. Germline V gives CDR1 SGHTS, CDR2 YDEGEE. With 4 bases clipped from V and 2 bases from J, the junction kept 5 bases outside the gene matches. The variable domain in full, completed from reference TRBV5-8 and TRBJ1-2, reads EAGVTQSPTHLIKTRGQQATLRCSPISGHTSVYWYQQALGLGLQFLLWYDEGEERNRGNFPPRFSGRQFPNYSSELNVNALELEDSALYLCASSLTGANYGYTFGSGTRLTVV.